Shown below are 8 T cell receptor beta chains from a single sample sequenced in a study of blood T cell repertoires in COVID-19. TCRdb's table, derived via immunoSEQ multiplex PCR, lists solely in-frame clones and lacks some. Of about 210,000 clones in the sample, around 83% were seen once. The sequenced sample consisted of peripheral blood. The receptor source for this set is a man in his fifties with active or convalescent COVID-19.

This clone is a singleton in its sample. The chain employs TRBV30 and TRBJ2-3; no clear D gene. V was clipped by 5 bases and J by 0 bases, with 6 bases between them. CDR3 size: 12 residues. Germline assignment: CDR1 GTSNPN and CDR2 SVGIG (reference sequence). The CDR3 sequence: CAWDQSTDTQYF. CDR3 bases: TGTGCCTGGGACCAGAGCACAGATACGCAGTATTTT.

This chain joins TRBV6-6 and TRBJ2-3; 8 positions agree with TRBD1. The ends lost 6 bases at V and 10 bases at J; junction bases unmatched: 9. There are 13 residues in the CDR3. CDR1 and CDR2 from the germline V gene are MNHNY and SVGAGI (reference sequence). CDR3 residues: CASSSNRQGSQYF. The CDR3 DNA reads as TGTGCCAGCAGCTCCAACAGACAGGGGTCGCAGTATTTT.

V is TRBV10-3 and J is TRBJ1-1; TRBD1 aligns across 7 bases. The CDR3 is made up of 12 amino acids. V gave up 0 bases and J gave up 11 bases; unmatched junction bases: 3. Germline CDR1 reads ENHRY; CDR2 reads SYGVKD. In DNA form, the CDR3 reads TGTGCCATCAGTGAGTCGGTAGGGGGCGCTTTCTTT. Translated: CAISESVGGAFF.

This clone was counted once. This chain joins TRBV6-5 and TRBJ1-5; 8 positions agree with TRBD1. This CDR3 has 14 amino acids. With V trimmed by 6 bases and J by 3 bases, 4 bases remained unmatched. Germline-derived CDR1 and CDR2 are MNHEY and SVGAGI. The CDR3: CASSRTGPNQPQHF. CDR3 nucleotide sequence: TGTGCCAGCAGCCGGACAGGGCCCAATCAGCCCCAGCATTTT.

This clone showed up just a few times. The rearrangement uses TRBV27 and TRBJ1-2, with 7 nucleotides matching TRBD1. The germline gives CDR1 MNHEY, CDR2 SMNVEV (reference sequence). J lost 3 bases, V lost 2 bases, and 3 bases had no gene match. CDR3 length: 14 amino acids. The CDR3 nucleotides are TGTGCCAGCAGTTTACAGGGACAGTACTATGGCTACACCTTC. This gives the protein CASSLQGQYYGYTF.

The chain is built from TRBV19 and TRBJ2-3; 8 positions agree with TRBD1. CDR1 and CDR2 from the germline V gene are LNHDA and SQIVND (reference sequence). Trimming cost V 4 bases and J 5 bases; bases outside gene matches: 2. The CDR3 length is 13 residues. The CDR3 DNA reads as TGTGCCAGTAGTACAGACAGGGGAGATACGCAGTATTTT. It codes for CASSTDRGDTQYF.

Only a few counts were recorded for this clone. This chain links TRBV30 with TRBJ1-5, with D tentatively TRBD1 (5 bases). CDR3 length: 15 residues. The ends were cut back, 3 bases at V and 2 bases at J, with 14 bases in the middle. Germline V gene data show CDR1 as GTSNPN and CDR2 as SVGIG (reference sequence). CDR3 protein: CAWSRPGPRNQPQHF. CDR3 sequence (DNA): TGTGCCTGGAGCCGTCCAGGGCCTCGCAATCAGCCCCAGCATTTT.

This clone was recorded only once. The chain combines TRBV27 with TRBJ1-5, with no clear D. The length of the CDR3 is 16 residues. Germline lookup yields CDR1 MNHEY and CDR2 SMNVEV (reference sequence). V was trimmed by 5 bases and J by 2 bases, leaving 16 bases between them. The CDR3 DNA reads as TGTGCCAGCAGTCCGGGTTCCGGGGTAGGCAATCAGCCCCAGCATTTT. It translates to CASSPGSGVGNQPQHF.